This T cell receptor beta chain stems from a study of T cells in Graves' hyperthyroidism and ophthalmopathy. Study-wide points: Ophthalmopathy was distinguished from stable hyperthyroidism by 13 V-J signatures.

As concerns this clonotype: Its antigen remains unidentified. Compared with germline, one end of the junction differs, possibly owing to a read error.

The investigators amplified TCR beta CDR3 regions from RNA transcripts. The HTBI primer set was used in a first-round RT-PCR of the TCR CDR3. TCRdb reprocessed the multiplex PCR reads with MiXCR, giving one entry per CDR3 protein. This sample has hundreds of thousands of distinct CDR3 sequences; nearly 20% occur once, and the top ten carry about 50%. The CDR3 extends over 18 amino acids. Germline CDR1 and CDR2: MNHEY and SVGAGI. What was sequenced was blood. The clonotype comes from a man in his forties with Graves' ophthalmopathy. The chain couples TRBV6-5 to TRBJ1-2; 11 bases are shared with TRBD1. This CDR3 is CASGYLGQGGHLNYGYTF. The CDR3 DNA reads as TGTGCCAGCGGTTACCTGGGACAGGGGGGCCATCTGAACTATGGCTACACCTTC.